Listed here are 14 T cell receptor beta chains from one sample, sequenced in a study of T cell responses to AZD1222 COVID-19 vaccine. Libraries were prepared by immunoSEQ multiplex PCR; TCRdb keeps only in-frame clonotypes and omits some of them. The table includes around 84,000 clones, roughly 88% detected once. Source: peripheral blood, taken 28 days after the second AZD1222 dose. The receptors were sampled from an adult who received the AZD1222 COVID-19 vaccine.

The chain employs TRBV30 and TRBJ1-4, with TRBD1 matching 8 bases. The V gene's germline CDR1 is GTSNPN and CDR2 SVGIG (reference sequence). J lost 0 bases, V lost 1 base, and 10 bases had no gene match. The CDR3 runs to 18 residues. CDR3 DNA: TGTGCCTGGAGTGGACAGGGGAGGTCGGCTGCAACTAATGAAAAACTGTTTTTT. Translating gives CAWSGQGRSAATNEKLFF. The full variable domain, in which reference TRBV30 and TRBJ1-4 provide the parts outside the CDR3, is SQTIHQWPATLVQPVGSPLSLECTVEGTSNPNLYWYRQAAGRGLQLLFYSVGIGQISSEVPQNLSASRPQDRQFILSSKKLLLSDSGFYLCAWSGQGRSAATNEKLFFGSGTQLSVL.

This chain joins TRBV28 and TRBJ2-7; D is possibly TRBD1 (6 bases). Germline V gene sequence: CDR1 MDHEN, CDR2 SYDVKM. The CDR3 extends over 14 amino acids. V lost 3 bases and J lost 2, with 11 bases in between. In DNA, the CDR3 is TGTGCCAGCAGTTTCTGGGGGCAACCCTACGAGCAGTACTTC. Its protein is CASSFWGQPYEQYF.

This clone occurred once. The genes are TRBV5-1 and TRBJ1-2; D is undetermined. The CDR3 loop spans 13 amino acids. V gave up 0 bases and J gave up 7 bases, with 10 bases separating them. CDR1 SGHRS and CDR2 YFSETQ come from the germline V gene. The CDR3 DNA reads TGCGCCAGCAGCTTGGATGGAGGGAGTGGCTACACCTTC. This sequence encodes CASSLDGGSGYTF.

J is TRBJ1-1 and V is TRBV10-3; tentative D call: TRBD1 (6 bases). The V gene's germline CDR1 is ENHRY and CDR2 SYGVKD. Trimming pared 6 bases from V and 1 base from J, leaving 9 bases between. The CDR3 has 13 residues. CDR3 in DNA: TGTGCCATCAGCCTGGACAGGAACACTGAAGCTTTCTTT. Protein product: CAISLDRNTEAFF.

The chain is built from TRBV19 and TRBJ2-4, with TRBD1 identical over 9 bases. This CDR3 contains 16 residues. Germline V gene sequence: CDR1 LNHDA, CDR2 SQIVND (reference sequence). The trim removed 5 bases at V and 2 bases at J, leaving 7 bases unmatched. The CDR3 protein is CASSSGTGFTKNIQYF. Here the CDR3 DNA reads TGTGCCAGTAGTTCTGGGACAGGGTTCACCAAAAACATTCAGTACTTC.

This chain uses TRBV6-5 with TRBJ2-1; D possibly matches TRBD1 or TRBD2 (6 bases each). CDR1 and CDR2 from the germline V gene are MNHEY and SVGAGI. V lost 8 bases and J 1 base, leaving 15 bases between the germline ends. The CDR3 is 15 residues long. CDR3 protein: CASRGGKGSYNEQFF. The CDR3 DNA reads as TGTGCCAGCCGAGGGGGGAAAGGGTCCTACAATGAGCAGTTCTTC.

The chain employs TRBV5-5 and TRBJ1-1; D is unresolved. The germline CDR1 and CDR2 sequences are SGHKS and YYEKEE (reference sequence). The CDR3 spans 14 residues. The V end lost 0 bases, the J end lost 2 bases, and 8 bases lay between the germline ends. The CDR3 protein is CASSLARSNTEAFF. The CDR3 DNA sequence: TGTGCCAGCAGCTTGGCCCGGAGTAACACTGAAGCTTTCTTT. The full variable domain, its missing parts supplied by reference TRBV5-5 and TRBJ1-1, is DAGVTQSPTHLIKTRGQQVTLRCSPISGHKSVSWYQQVLGQGPQFIFQYYEKEERGRGNFPDRFSARQFPNYSSELNVNALLLGDSALYLCASSLARSNTEAFFGQGTRLTVV.

V usage is TRBV2 and J usage is TRBJ1-5; TRBD1 might be the D (5 bases). Trimming removed 6 bases from V and 4 bases from J, with 16 bases in between. The germline CDR1 and CDR2 sequences are SNHLY and FYNNEI. The CDR3 runs 15 residues. CDR3 amino acids: CASSYSHQGNQPQHF. The CDR3 DNA is TGTGCCAGCAGCTACAGCCATCAGGGAAATCAGCCCCAGCATTTT. The full variable domain, rest sourced from reference TRBV2 and TRBJ1-5, is EPEVTQTPSHQVTQMGQEVILRCVPISNHLYFYWYRQILGQKVEFLVSFYNNEISEKSEIFDDQFSVERPDGSNFTLKIRSTKLEDSAMYFCASSYSHQGNQPQHFGDGTRLSIL.

The rearrangement uses TRBV28 and TRBJ1-2; D remains ambiguous. Germline V lookup: CDR1 MDHEN, CDR2 SYDVKM. This CDR3 has 15 residues. V lost 5 bases and J lost 0, with 13 bases in between. The CDR3 loop reads CASSNRERANYGYTF. CDR3 DNA sequence: TGTGCCAGCAGTAACCGGGAGCGCGCTAACTATGGCTACACCTTC.

The chain links TRBV18 to TRBJ2-3; 13 bases are shared with TRBD2. V lost 1 base and J lost 3; bases outside the gene matches: 13. The CDR3 covers 20 residues. Germline V CDR1 and CDR2: KGHSH, LQKENI. The CDR3 nucleotides read TGTGCCAGCTCACCACGAAGACTAGCGGGGGGTAGCATTTCGACAGATACGCAGTATTTT. This sequence encodes CASSPRRLAGGSISTDTQYF.

The V and J genes are TRBV27 and TRBJ2-3; D ambiguous. Germline V gene sequence: CDR1 MNHEY, CDR2 SMNVEV (reference sequence). The CDR3 is made up of 14 amino acids. V gave up 2 bases and J gave up 2 bases, with 8 bases separating them. CDR3 loop: CASSLRTITDTQYF. The CDR3 bases are TGTGCCAGCAGTTTAAGGACCATCACAGATACGCAGTATTTT.

The rearrangement uses TRBV11-2 and TRBJ2-7; D is unresolved. Germline CDR1 SGHAT, CDR2 FQNNGV. This CDR3 has 12 amino acids. V lost 3 bases and J lost 7, with 10 bases in between. The CDR3 region has the DNA TGTGCCAGCAGCTTTTCCCGGCTGGAGCAGTACTTC. Protein: CASSFSRLEQYF.

The chain has TRBV7-6 and TRBJ1-1, with 10 bases that match TRBD1. The CDR3 length is 16 residues. After removal of 3 bases from V and 3 bases from J, the junction contained 7 bases not matched to a gene. Germline lookup yields CDR1 SGHVS and CDR2 FNYEAQ. The CDR3 region has the DNA TGTGCCAGCAGCTTGGGACAGGGGAGAAGGGACACTGAAGCTTTCTTT. Protein product: CASSLGQGRRDTEAFF.

This clone was seen a handful of times. The chain uses TRBV5-8 and TRBJ1-1; the D is unclear. Germline V gives CDR1 SGHTS, CDR2 YDEGEE. The CDR3 covers 14 residues. V was cut by 0 bases and J by 9 bases, with 15 bases left in between. CDR3 sequence: CASSLGTGYGKAFF. Written as DNA, the CDR3 is TGTGCCAGCAGCTTGGGAACTGGATACGGCAAAGCTTTCTTT.